The present TCR beta chain was sequenced within a study of cytomegalovirus exposure and HLA in healthy donors. Looking at the study overall: Earlier sequencing of approximately 180 million T cells yielded roughly 100 million unique TCR beta sequences. Caucasian-associated ancestry cluster membership applied to about four fifths of nearly 400 genotyped donors.

60 Vbeta and 13 Jbeta primers were used in PCR. TCRdb keeps only in-frame clones here, not all; method: immunoSEQ multiplex PCR. The top ten hold 1.6% of the sample, which has 140,000 or so clones, around 75% seen once. The CDR3 runs 13 residues. With V trimmed by 8 bases and J by 5 bases, 2 bases remained unmatched. The germline V gene has CDR1 MNHNS and CDR2 SASEGT. About this clone: As yet, its antigen is unknown.

Study-wide points: Among TCR sequences, most were rare, though some public TCRs appeared in many donors. More than 15,000 TCR beta sequences were associated with HLA alleles at 0.05 false discovery rate in a later analysis.

Sequencing was performed on PBMCs. This receptor was obtained from a woman in her twenties or thirties in good health and CMV-seronegative. The genes are TRBV6-1 and TRBJ1-5, with TRBD1 identical over 11 bases. CDR3 loop: CASRGQGDQPQHF. Here the CDR3 DNA reads TGTGCCAGCCGGGGACAGGGGGATCAGCCCCAGCATTTT.